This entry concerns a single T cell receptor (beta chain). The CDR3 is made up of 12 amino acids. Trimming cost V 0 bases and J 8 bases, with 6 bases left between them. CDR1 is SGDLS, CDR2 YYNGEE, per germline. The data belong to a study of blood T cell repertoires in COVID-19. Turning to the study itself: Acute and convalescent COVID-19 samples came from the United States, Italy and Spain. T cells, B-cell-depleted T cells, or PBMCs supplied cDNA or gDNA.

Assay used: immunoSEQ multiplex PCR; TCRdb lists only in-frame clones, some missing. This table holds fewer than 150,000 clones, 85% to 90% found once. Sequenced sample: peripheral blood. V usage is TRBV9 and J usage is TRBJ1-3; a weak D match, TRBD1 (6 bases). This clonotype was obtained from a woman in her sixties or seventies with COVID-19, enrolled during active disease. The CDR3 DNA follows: TGTGCCAGCAGCGTAGGGGGGCACACCATATATTTT. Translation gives CASSVGGHTIYF.